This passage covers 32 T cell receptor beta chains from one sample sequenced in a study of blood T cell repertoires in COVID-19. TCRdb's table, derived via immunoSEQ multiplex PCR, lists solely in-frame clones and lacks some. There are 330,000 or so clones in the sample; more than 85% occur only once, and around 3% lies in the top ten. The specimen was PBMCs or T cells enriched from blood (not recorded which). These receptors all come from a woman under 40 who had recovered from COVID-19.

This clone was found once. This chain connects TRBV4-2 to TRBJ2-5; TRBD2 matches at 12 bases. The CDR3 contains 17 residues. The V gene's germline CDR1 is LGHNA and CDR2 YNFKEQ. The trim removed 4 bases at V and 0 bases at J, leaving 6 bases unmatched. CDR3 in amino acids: CASSPRTSGANQETQYF. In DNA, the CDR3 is TGTGCCAGCAGCCCTAGGACTAGCGGGGCGAACCAAGAGACCCAGTACTTC.

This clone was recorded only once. This CDR3 reads CASSPGQDQPQHF. The CDR3 DNA sequence: TGTGCCAGCAGTCCGGGACAGGATCAGCCCCAGCATTTT. The rearrangement links TRBV7-2 to TRBJ1-5; the match to TRBD1 covers 8 bases. The germline CDR1 and CDR2 sequences are SGHTA and FQGNSA. The CDR3 sequence is 13 residues long. V lost 6 bases and J lost 5; bases outside the gene matches: 3.

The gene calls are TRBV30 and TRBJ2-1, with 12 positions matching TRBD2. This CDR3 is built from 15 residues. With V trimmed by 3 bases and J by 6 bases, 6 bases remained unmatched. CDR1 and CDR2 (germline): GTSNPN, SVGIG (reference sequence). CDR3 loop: CAWRTSGSPFNEQFF. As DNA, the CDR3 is TGTGCCTGGAGGACTAGCGGGAGCCCATTCAATGAGCAGTTCTTC.

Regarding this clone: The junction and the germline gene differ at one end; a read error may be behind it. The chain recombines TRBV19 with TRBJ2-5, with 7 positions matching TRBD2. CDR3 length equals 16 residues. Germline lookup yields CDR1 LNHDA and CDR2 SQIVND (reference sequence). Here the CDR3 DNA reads TGTGCCAGTAGTATCAGACTAGCTCCTGCTAAAGAGAGCCAGTACTTC. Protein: CASSIRLAPAKESQYF. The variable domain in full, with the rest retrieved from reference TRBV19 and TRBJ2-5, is DGGITQSPKYLFRKEGQNVTLSCEQNLNHDAMYWYRQDPGQGLRLIYYSQIVNDFQKGDIAEGYSVSREKKESFPLTVTSAQKNPTAFYLCASSIRLAPAKESQYFGPGTRLLVL.

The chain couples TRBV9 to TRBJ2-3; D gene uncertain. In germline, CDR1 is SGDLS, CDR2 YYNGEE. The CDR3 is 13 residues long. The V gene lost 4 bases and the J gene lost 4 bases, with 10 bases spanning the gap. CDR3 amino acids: CASSLGEPDTQYF. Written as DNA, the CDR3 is TGTGCCAGCAGCTTGGGCGAGCCAGATACGCAGTATTTT.

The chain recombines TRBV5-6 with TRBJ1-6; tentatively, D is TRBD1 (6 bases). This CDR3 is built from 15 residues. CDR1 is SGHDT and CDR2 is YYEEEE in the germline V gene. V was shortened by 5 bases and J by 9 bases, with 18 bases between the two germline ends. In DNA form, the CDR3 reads TGTGCCAGCAGTAGAGCCGGGACATGGGTTTCACCCCTCCACTTT. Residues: CASSRAGTWVSPLHF.

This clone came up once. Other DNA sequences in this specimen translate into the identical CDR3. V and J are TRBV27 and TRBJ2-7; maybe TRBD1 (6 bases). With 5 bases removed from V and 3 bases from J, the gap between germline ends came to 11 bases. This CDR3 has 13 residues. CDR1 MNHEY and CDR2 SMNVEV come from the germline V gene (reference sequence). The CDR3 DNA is TGTGCCAGCAGTATCCGGGACAACTACGAGCAGTACTTC. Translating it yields CASSIRDNYEQYF.

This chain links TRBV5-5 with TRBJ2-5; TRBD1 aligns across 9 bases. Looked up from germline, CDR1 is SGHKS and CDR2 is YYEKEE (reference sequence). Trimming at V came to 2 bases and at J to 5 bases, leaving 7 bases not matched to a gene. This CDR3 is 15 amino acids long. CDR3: CASSFFTGGRETQYF. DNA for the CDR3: TGTGCCAGCAGCTTTTTTACAGGGGGCCGGGAGACCCAGTACTTC.

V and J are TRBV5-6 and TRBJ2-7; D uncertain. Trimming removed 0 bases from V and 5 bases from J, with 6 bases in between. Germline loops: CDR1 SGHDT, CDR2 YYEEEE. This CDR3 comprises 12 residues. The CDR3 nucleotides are TGTGCCAGCAGCTTGGTCGGAGACGAGCAGTACTTC. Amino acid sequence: CASSLVGDEQYF.

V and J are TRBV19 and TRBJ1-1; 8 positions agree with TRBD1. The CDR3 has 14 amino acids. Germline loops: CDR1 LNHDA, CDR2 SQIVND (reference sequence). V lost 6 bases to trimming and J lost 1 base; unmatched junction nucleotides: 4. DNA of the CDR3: TGTGCCAGTAGAAGACAGGGGACGAACACTGAAGCTTTCTTT. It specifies CASRRQGTNTEAFF. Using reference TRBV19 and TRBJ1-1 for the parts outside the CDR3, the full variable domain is DGGITQSPKYLFRKEGQNVTLSCEQNLNHDAMYWYRQDPGQGLRLIYYSQIVNDFQKGDIAEGYSVSREKKESFPLTVTSAQKNPTAFYLCASRRQGTNTEAFFGQGTRLTVV.

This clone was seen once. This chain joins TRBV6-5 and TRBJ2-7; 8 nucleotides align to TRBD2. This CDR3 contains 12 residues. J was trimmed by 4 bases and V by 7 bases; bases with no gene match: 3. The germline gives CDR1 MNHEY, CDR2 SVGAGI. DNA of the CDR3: TGTGCCAGCAATCGGGAGGGTTACGAGCAGTACTTC. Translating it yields CASNREGYEQYF.

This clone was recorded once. CDR3: CASSWGLAAYNEQFF. CDR3 bases: TGTGCCAGCAGCTGGGGACTAGCGGCTTATAATGAGCAGTTCTTC. The chain has TRBV3-1 (or the pseudogene TRBV3-2) and TRBJ2-1, with 11 bases that match TRBD2. The CDR3 loop spans 15 amino acids. With V trimmed by 5 bases and J by 7 bases, 7 bases remained unmatched. Per the germline V gene, CDR1 is LGHDT and CDR2 is YNNKEL (reference sequence).

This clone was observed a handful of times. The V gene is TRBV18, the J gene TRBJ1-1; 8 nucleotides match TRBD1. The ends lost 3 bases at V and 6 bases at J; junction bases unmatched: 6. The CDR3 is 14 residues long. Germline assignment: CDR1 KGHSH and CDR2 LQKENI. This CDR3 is CASSPQGALPEAFF. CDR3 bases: TGTGCCAGCTCACCTCAGGGGGCACTGCCTGAAGCTTTCTTT. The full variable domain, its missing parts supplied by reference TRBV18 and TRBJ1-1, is NAGVMQNPRHLVRRRGQEARLRCSPMKGHSHVYWYRQLPEEGLKFMVYLQKENIIDESGMPKERFSAEFPKEGPSILRIQQVVRGDSAAYFCASSPQGALPEAFFGQGTRLTVV.

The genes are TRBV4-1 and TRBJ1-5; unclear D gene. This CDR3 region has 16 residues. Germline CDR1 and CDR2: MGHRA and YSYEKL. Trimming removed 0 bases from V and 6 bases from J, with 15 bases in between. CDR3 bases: TGCGCCAGCAGCCAAGAATATTCGGTCCGGGGTCAGCCCCAGCATTTT. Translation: CASSQEYSVRGQPQHF.

The CDR3 here is CSGRLNTEAFF. CDR3 DNA sequence: TGCAGTGGTCGGTTGAACACTGAAGCTTTCTTT. V gene TRBV20-1 combines with J gene TRBJ1-1, with D unresolved. Trimming removed 7 bases from V and 0 bases from J, with 6 bases in between. In germline, CDR1 is DFQATT, CDR2 SNEGSKA (reference sequence). This CDR3 contains 11 residues.

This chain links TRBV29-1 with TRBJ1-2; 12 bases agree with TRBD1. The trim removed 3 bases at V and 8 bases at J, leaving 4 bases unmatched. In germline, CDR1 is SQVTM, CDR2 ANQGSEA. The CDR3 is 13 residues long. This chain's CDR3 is CSVEGQGARGYTF. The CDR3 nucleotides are TGCAGCGTTGAGGGACAGGGGGCAAGAGGCTACACCTTC.

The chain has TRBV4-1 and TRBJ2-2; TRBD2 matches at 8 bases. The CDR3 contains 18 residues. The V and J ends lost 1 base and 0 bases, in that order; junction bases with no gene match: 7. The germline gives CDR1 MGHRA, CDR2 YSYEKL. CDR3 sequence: CASSQVFTSGSNTGELFF. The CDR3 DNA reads TGCGCCAGCAGCCAAGTTTTCACTAGCGGATCGAACACCGGGGAGCTGTTTTTT.

The CDR3: CASSLLWGPNSGNTIYF. CDR3 in DNA: TGTGCCAGTAGTCTCCTTTGGGGGCCGAACTCTGGAAACACCATATATTTT. This rearrangement joins TRBV19 to TRBJ1-3; maybe TRBD1 (6 bases). CDR3 length: 17 residues. CDR1 LNHDA and CDR2 SQIVND come from the germline V gene (reference sequence). Trimming left V 5 bases short and J 0 bases short, with 17 bases between.

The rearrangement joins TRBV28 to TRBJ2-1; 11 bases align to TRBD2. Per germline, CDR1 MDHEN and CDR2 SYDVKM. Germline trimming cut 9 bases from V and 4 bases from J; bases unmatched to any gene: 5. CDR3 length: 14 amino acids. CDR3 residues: CASLLAGEYNEQFF. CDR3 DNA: TGTGCCAGTCTACTAGCGGGAGAGTACAATGAGCAGTTCTTC.

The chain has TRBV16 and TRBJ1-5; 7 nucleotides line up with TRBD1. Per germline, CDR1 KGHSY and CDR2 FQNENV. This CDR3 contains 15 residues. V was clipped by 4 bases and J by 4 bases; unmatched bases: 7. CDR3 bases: TGTGCCAGCAGCCTAGGGGGCGCGGGGAATCAGCCCCAGCATTTT. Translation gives CASSLGGAGNQPQHF.

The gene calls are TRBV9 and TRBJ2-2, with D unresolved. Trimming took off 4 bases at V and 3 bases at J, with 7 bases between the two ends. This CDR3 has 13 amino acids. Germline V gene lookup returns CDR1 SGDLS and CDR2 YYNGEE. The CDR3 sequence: CASSKPDTGELFF. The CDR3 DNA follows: TGTGCCAGCAGCAAACCAGACACCGGGGAGCTGTTTTTT.

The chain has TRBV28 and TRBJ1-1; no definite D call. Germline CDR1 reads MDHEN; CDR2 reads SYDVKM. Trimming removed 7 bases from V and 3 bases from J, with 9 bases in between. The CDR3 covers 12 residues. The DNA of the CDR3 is TGTGCCAGCATGGAGGACTACACTGAAGCTTTCTTT. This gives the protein CASMEDYTEAFF.

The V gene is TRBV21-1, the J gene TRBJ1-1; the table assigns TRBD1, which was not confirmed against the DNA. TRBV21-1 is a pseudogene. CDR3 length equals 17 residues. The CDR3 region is CASSKDHPDDRGTEAFF. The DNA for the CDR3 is TGTGCCAGCAGCAAAGATCATCCGGACGACAGGGGAACTGAAGCTTTCTTT.

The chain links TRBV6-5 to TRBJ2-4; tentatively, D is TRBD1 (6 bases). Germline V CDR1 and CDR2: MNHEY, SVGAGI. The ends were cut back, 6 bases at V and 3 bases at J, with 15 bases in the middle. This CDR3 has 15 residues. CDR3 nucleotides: TGTGCCAGCAGCCGAAACAGGGCTGGCAAAAACATTCAGTACTTC. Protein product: CASSRNRAGKNIQYF.

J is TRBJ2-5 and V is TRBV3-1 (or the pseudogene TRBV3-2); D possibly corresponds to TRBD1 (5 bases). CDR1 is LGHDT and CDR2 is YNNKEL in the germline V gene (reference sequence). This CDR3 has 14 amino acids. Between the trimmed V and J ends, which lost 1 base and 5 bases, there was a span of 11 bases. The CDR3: CASSQGAGLETQYF. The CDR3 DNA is TGTGCCAGCAGCCAAGGTGCAGGGCTGGAGACCCAGTACTTC.

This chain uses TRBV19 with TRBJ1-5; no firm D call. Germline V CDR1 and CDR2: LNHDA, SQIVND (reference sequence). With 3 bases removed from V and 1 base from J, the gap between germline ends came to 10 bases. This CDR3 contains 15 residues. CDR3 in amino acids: CASSMGALSNQPQHF. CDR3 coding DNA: TGTGCCAGTAGTATGGGAGCTTTAAGCAATCAGCCCCAGCATTTT.

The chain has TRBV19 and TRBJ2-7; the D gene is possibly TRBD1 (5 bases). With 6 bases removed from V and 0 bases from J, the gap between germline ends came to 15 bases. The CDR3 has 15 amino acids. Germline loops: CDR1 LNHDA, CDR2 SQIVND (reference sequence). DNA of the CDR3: TGTGCCAGTAGCTTCGCCAGGGCCGCCTCCTACGAGCAGTACTTC. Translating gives CASSFARAASYEQYF.

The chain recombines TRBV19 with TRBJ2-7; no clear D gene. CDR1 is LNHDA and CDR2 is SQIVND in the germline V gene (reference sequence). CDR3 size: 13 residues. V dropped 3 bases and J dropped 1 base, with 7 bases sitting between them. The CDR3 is CASSIAQSYEQYF. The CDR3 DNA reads TGTGCCAGTAGTATCGCTCAGTCCTACGAGCAGTACTTC.

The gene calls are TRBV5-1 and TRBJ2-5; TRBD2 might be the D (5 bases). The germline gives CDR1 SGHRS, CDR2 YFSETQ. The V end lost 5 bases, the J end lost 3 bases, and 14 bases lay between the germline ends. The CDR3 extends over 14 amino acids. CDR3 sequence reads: CASSPELGEETQYF. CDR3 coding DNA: TGCGCCAGCAGTCCCGAACTAGGCGAAGAGACCCAGTACTTC.

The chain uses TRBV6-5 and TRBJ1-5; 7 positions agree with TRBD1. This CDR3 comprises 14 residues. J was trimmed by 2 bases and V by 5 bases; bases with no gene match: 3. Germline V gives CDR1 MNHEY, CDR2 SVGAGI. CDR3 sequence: CASSTGAGNQPQHF. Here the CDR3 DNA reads TGTGCCAGCAGTACAGGGGCCGGCAATCAGCCCCAGCATTTT.

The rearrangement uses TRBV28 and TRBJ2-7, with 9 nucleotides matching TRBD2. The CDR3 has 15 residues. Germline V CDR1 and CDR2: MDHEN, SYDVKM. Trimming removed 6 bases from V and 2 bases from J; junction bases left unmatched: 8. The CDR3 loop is CASSPTSGYTYEQYF. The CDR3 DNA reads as TGTGCCAGCAGCCCTACTAGCGGGTATACCTACGAGCAGTACTTC.

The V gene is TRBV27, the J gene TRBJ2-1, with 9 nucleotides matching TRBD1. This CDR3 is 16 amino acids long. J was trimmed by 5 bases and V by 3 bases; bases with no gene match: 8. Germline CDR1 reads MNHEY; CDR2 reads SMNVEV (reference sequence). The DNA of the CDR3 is TGTGCCAGCAGTTTCGGAGACAGGGGGACTGACAATGAGCAGTTCTTC. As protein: CASSFGDRGTDNEQFF.